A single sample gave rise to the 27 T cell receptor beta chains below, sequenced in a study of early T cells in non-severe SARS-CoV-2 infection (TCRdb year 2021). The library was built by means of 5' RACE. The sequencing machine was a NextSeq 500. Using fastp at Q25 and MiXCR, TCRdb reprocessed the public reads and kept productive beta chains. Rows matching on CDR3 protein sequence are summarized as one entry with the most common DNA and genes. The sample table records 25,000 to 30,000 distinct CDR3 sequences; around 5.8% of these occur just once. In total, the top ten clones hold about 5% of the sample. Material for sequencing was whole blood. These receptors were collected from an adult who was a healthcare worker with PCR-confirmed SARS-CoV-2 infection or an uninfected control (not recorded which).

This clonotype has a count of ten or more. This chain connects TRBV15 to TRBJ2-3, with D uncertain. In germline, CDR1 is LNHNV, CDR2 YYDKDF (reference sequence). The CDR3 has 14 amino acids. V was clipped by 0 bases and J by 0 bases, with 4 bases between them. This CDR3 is CATSREVSTDTQYF. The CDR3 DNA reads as TGTGCCACCAGCAGAGAGGTCAGCACAGATACGCAGTATTTT.

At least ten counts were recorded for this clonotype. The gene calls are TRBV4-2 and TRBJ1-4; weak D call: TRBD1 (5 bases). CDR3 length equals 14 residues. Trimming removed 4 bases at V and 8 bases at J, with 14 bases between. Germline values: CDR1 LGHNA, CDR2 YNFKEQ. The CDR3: CASSLRDAQEKLFF. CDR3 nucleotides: TGTGCCAGCAGCCTCCGGGACGCCCAAGAAAAACTGTTTTTT.

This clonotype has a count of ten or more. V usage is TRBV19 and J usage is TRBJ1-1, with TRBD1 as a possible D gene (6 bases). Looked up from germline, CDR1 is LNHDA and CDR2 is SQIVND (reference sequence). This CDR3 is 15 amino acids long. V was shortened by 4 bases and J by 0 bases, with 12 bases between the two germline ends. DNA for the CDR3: TGTGCCAGTAGTAGGGTTGGGGGCATGAACACTGAAGCTTTCTTT. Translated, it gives CASSRVGGMNTEAFF.

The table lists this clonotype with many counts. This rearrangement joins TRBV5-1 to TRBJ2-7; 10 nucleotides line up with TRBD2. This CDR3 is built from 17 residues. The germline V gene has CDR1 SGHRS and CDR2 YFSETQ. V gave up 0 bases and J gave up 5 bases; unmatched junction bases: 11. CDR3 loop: CASSLGLLAGLKHEQYF. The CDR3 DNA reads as TGCGCCAGCAGCTTGGGTCTACTAGCGGGATTGAAACACGAGCAGTACTTC. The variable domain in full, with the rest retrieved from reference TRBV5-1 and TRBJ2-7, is KAGVTQTPRYLIKTRGQQVTLSCSPISGHRSVSWYQQTPGQGLQFLFEYFSETQRNKGNFPGRFSGRQFSNSRSEMNVSTLELGDSALYLCASSLGLLAGLKHEQYFGPGTRLTVT.

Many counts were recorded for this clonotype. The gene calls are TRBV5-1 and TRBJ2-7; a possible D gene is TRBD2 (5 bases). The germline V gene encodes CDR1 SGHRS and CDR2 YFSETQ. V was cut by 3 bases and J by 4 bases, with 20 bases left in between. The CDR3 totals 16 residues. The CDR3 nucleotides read TGCGCCAGCAGCTCTCCTAGCCGGTCGGCTGTATACGAGCAGTACTTC. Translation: CASSSPSRSAVYEQYF.

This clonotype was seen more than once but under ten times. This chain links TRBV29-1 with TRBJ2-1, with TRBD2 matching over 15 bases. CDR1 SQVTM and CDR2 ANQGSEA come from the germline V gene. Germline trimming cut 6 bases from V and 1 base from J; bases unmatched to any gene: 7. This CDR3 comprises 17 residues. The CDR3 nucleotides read TGCAGCGTCCGGACAGGACTAGCGGGAGGGTCCTACAATGAGCAGTTCTTC. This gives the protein CSVRTGLAGGSYNEQFF.

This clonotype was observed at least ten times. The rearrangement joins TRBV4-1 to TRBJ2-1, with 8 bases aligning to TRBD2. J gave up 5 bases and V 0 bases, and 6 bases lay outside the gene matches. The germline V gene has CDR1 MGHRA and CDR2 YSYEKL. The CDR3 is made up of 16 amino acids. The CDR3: CASSQDALAVNNEQFF. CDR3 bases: TGCGCCAGCAGCCAAGATGCACTAGCGGTAAACAATGAGCAGTTCTTC.

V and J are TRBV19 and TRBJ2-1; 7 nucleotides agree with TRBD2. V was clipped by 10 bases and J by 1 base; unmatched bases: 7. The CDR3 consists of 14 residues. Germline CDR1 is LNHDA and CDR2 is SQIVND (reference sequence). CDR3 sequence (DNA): TGTGCCACCACATGGGGGGGGTCCTACAATGAGCAGTTCTTC. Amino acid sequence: CATTWGGSYNEQFF.

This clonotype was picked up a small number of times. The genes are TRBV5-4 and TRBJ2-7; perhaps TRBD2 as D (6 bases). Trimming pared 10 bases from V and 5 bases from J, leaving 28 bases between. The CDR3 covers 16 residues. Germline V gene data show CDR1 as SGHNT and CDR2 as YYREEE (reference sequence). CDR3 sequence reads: CAGTTDFGGSEDEQYF. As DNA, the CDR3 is TGTGCCGGAACTACGGACTTTGGGGGGAGCGAAGACGAGCAGTACTTC.

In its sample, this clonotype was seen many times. For the CDR3, the DNA is TGTGCCAGCAGCTTCCTGGGACAGCTCCGCGACTATGGCTACACCTTC. Its protein product is CASSFLGQLRDYGYTF. The V call is TRBV6-2 or TRBV6-3, the J call TRBJ1-2, with 7 bases fitting TRBD1. Trimming removed 6 bases from V and 3 bases from J; junction bases left unmatched: 13. The CDR3 contains 16 residues. Germline CDR1 and CDR2: MNHEY and SVGEGT.

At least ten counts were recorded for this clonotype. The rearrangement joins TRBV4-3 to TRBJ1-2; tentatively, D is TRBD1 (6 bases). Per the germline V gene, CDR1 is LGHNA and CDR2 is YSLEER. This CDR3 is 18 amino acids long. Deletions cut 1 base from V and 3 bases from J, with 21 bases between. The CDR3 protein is CASSQVLDSHTPDYGYTF. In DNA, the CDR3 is TGCGCCAGCAGCCAAGTCCTGGACAGTCACACACCTGACTATGGCTACACCTTC.

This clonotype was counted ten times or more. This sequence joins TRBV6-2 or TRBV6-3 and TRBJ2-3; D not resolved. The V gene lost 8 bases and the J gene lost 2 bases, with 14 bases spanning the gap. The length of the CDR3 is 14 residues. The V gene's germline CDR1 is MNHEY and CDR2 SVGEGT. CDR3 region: CASGVRLATDTQYF. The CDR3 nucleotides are TGTGCCAGCGGAGTTCGTTTGGCCACAGATACGCAGTATTTT.

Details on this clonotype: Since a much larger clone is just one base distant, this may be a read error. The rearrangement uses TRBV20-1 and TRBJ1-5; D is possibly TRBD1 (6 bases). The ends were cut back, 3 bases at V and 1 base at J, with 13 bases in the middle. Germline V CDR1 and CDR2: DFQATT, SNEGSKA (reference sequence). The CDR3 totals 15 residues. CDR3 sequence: CSASRSRGSNQPQHF. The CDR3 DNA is TGCAGTGCTAGTAGATCAAGGGGGAGCAATCAGCCCCAGCATTTT.

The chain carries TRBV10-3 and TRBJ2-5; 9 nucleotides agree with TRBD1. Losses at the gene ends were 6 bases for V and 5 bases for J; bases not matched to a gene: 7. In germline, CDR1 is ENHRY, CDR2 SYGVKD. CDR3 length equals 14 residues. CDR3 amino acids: CAISPQGQGETQYF. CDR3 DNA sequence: TGTGCCATCAGCCCTCAGGGACAGGGCGAGACCCAGTACTTC.

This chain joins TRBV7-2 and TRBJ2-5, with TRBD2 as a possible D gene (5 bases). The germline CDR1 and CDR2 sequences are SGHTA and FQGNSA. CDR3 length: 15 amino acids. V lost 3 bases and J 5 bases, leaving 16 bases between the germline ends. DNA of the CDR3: TGTGCCAGCAGCTTTATCGGGGATGCCCGGGAGACCCAGTACTTC. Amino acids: CASSFIGDARETQYF.

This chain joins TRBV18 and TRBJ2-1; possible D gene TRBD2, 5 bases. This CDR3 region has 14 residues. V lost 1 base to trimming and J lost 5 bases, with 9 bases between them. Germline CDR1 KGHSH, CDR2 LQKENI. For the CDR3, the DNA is TGTGCCAGCTCACCACTGAGGGCGGACAATGAGCAGTTCTTC. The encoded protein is CASSPLRADNEQFF.

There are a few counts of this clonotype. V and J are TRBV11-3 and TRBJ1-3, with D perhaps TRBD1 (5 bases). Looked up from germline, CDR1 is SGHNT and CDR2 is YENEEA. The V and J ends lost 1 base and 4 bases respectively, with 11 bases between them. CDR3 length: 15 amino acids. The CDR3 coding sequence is TGTGCCAGCAGCTTAGGGGGGACGAGAGGAAACACCATATATTTT. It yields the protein CASSLGGTRGNTIYF.

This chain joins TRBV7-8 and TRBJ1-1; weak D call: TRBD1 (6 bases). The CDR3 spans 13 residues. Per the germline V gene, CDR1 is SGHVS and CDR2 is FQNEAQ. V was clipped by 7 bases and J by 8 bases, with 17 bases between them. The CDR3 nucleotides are TGTGCCAGCACCACGACGGGGGCTTGGGAAGCTTTCTTT. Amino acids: CASTTTGAWEAFF. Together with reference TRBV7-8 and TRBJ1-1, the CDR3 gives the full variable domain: GAGVSQSPRYKVAKRGQDVALRCDPISGHVSLFWYQQALGQGPEFLTYFQNEAQLDKSGLPSDRFFAERPEGSVSTLKIQRTQQEDSAVYLCASTTTGAWEAFFGQGTRLTVV.

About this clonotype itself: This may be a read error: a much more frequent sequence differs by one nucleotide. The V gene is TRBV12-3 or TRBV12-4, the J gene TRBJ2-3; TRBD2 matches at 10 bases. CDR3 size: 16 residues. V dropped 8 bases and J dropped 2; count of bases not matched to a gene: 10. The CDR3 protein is CASGGTSERPTDTQYF. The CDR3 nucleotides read TGTGCCAGCGGTGGGACTAGCGAGAGACCCACAGATACGCAGTATTTT.

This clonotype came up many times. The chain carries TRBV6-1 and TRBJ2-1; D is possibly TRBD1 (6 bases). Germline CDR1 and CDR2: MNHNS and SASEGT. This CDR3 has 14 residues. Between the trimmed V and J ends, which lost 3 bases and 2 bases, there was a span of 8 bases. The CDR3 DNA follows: TGTGCCAGCAGTGACGGACAGACCTACAATGAGCAGTTCTTC. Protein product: CASSDGQTYNEQFF.

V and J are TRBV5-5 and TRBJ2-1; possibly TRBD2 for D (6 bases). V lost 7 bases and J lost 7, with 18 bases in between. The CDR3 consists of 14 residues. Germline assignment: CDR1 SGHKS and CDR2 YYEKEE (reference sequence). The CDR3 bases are TGTGCCAGCGTTTCCATGGGGAGGTGGAATGAGCAGTTCTTC. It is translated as CASVSMGRWNEQFF.

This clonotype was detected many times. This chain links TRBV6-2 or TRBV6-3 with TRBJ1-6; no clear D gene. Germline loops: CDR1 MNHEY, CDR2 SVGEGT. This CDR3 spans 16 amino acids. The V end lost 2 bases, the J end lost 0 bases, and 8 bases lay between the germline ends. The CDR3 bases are TGTGCCAGCAGTTACCCCGGAAGCTCCTATAATTCACCCCTCCACTTT. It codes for CASSYPGSSYNSPLHF.

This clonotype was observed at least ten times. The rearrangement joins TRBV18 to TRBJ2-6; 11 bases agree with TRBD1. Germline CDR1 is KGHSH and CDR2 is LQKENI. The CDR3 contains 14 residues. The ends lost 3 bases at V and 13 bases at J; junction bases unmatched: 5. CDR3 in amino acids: CASSPGQGARVLTF. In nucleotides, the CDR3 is TGTGCCAGCTCACCCGGACAGGGGGCCCGGGTCCTGACTTTC.

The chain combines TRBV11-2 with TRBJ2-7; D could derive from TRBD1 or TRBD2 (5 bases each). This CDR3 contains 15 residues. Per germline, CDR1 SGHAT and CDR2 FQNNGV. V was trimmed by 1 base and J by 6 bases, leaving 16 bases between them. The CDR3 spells CASSLVWGSGPEQYF. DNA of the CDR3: TGTGCCAGCAGCTTAGTCTGGGGGTCGGGTCCCGAGCAGTACTTC. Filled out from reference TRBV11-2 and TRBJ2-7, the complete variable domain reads EAGVAQSPRYKIIEKRQSVAFWCNPISGHATLYWYQQILGQGPKLLIQFQNNGVVDDSQLPKDRFSAERLKGVDSTLKIQPAKLEDSAVYLCASSLVWGSGPEQYFGPGTRLTVT.

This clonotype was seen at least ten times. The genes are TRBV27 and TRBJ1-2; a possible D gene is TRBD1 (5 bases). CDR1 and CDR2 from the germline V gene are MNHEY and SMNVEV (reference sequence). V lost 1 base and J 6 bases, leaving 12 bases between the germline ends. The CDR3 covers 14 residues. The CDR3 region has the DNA TGTGCCAGCAGTTTATTTGGGGGGACGCATGGCTACACCTTC. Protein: CASSLFGGTHGYTF.

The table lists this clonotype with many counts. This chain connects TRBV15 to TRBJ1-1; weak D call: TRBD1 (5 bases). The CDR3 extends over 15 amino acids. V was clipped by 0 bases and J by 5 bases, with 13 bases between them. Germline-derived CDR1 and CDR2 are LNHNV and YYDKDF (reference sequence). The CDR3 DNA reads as TGTGCCACCAGCAGAGATCAGGGTTTGGGGACTGAAGCTTTCTTT. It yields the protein CATSRDQGLGTEAFF.

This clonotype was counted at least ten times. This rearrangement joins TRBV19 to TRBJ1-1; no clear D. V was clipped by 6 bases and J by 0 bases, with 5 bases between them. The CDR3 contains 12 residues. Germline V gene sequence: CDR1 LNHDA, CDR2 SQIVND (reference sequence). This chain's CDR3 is CASRRMNTEAFF. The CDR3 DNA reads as TGTGCCAGTAGAAGGATGAACACTGAAGCTTTCTTT. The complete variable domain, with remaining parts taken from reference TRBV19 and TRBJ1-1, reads DGGITQSPKYLFRKEGQNVTLSCEQNLNHDAMYWYRQDPGQGLRLIYYSQIVNDFQKGDIAEGYSVSREKKESFPLTVTSAQKNPTAFYLCASRRMNTEAFFGQGTRLTVV.